The rows below give T cell receptor beta chains drawn from one sample of a study of molecular identifiers for immune sequencing clone quantification. TCRdb re-analysed the PCR reads in MiXCR, keeping a single row per CDR3 protein. The table shows over 8,000 distinct CDR3 sequences, with around 20% occurring only once. The sequenced sample was naive CD8+ T cells from blood, with Jurkat cell RNA spiked in. Receptors originate from a human donor in good health. Some libraries in this study had Jurkat cell RNA spiked in. CDR3s include the opening cysteine and the closing phenylalanine or tryptophan. Each record gives: D gene, V gene, J gene, CDR3 length, clone size, CDR3 protein, CDR3 DNA. D genes are given only for firm matches. Only some rows state a clone size, as once, few, many or a class for expanded clones.

d_gene: .; v_gene: TRBV11-2; j_gene: TRBJ2-1; len: 15; abundance: few; CDR3aa: CASSLGVLGGNEQFF; CDR3nt: TGTGCCAGCAGCTTAGGGGTGCTTGGGGGCAATGAGCAGTTCTTC
d_gene: .; v_gene: TRBV3-1; j_gene: TRBJ2-5; len: 18; abundance: .; CDR3aa: CASSLTLNLGPDQETQYF; CDR3nt: TGTGCCAGCAGCCTAACCCTAAACTTAGGACCCGACCAAGAGACCCAGTACTTC
d_gene: TRBD1; v_gene: TRBV9; j_gene: TRBJ1-1; len: 15; abundance: medium-sized; CDR3aa: CASSHATGGSTEAFF; CDR3nt: TGTGCCAGCAGCCATGCGACAGGGGGAAGCACTGAAGCTTTCTTT
d_gene: .; v_gene: TRBV4-3; j_gene: TRBJ1-5; len: 15; abundance: medium-sized; CDR3aa: CASSHDRQNNQPQHF; CDR3nt: TGCGCCAGCAGCCATGATCGACAGAACAATCAGCCCCAGCATTTT
d_gene: .; v_gene: TRBV7-2; j_gene: TRBJ2-5; len: 13; abundance: medium-sized; CDR3aa: CASSDPAFETQYF; CDR3nt: TGTGCCAGCAGCGACCCGGCGTTTGAGACCCAGTACTTC
d_gene: .; v_gene: TRBV7-8; j_gene: TRBJ2-1; len: 16; abundance: medium-sized; CDR3aa: CASSPTVQRAYNEQFF; CDR3nt: TGTGCCAGCAGCCCCACTGTTCAGCGGGCCTACAATGAGCAGTTCTTC
d_gene: .; v_gene: TRBV19; j_gene: TRBJ2-7; len: 16; abundance: medium-sized; CDR3aa: CASSIRAGELSYEQYF; CDR3nt: TGTGCCAGTAGTATTAGGGCAGGGGAACTATCCTACGAGCAGTACTTC
d_gene: TRBD2; v_gene: TRBV11-2; j_gene: TRBJ2-1; len: 13; abundance: medium-sized; CDR3aa: CASSPAGPNEQFF; CDR3nt: TGTGCCAGCAGCCCAGCGGGGCCCAATGAGCAGTTCTTC
d_gene: .; v_gene: TRBV4-1; j_gene: TRBJ2-7; len: 17; abundance: medium-sized; CDR3aa: CASSQDPAGAYSYEQYF; CDR3nt: TGCGCCAGCAGCCAAGATCCGGCAGGGGCCTACTCCTACGAGCAGTACTTC
d_gene: TRBD1; v_gene: TRBV24-1; j_gene: TRBJ1-4; len: 14; abundance: medium-sized; CDR3aa: CATSEGQTNEKLFF; CDR3nt: TGTGCCACCAGTGAGGGACAGACTAATGAAAAACTGTTTTTT
d_gene: .; v_gene: TRBV11-2; j_gene: TRBJ2-4; len: 12; abundance: many; CDR3aa: CASSLGQGIQYF; CDR3nt: TGTGCCAGCAGCTTAGGACAAGGCATTCAGTACTTC
d_gene: .; v_gene: TRBV6-1; j_gene: TRBJ1-5; len: 14; abundance: medium-sized; CDR3aa: CASSRRDSNQPQHF; CDR3nt: TGTGCCAGCAGTCGGAGGGATAGCAATCAGCCCCAGCATTTT
d_gene: .; v_gene: TRBV7-9; j_gene: TRBJ1-4; len: 15; abundance: medium-sized; CDR3aa: CATSGGPGGNEKLFF; CDR3nt: TGTGCCACCTCGGGAGGTCCGGGGGGTAATGAAAAACTGTTTTTT
d_gene: .; v_gene: TRBV7-8; j_gene: TRBJ1-1; len: 15; abundance: medium-sized; CDR3aa: CASSLVSGRDTEAFF; CDR3nt: TGTGCCAGCAGCTTAGTGTCAGGGAGAGACACTGAAGCTTTCTTT
d_gene: .; v_gene: TRBV27; j_gene: TRBJ1-1; len: 14; abundance: .; CDR3aa: CASYTPTENTEALF; CDR3nt: TGTGCCAGCTATACTCCGACAGAGAACACTGAAGCTCTCTTT
d_gene: .; v_gene: TRBV27; j_gene: TRBJ2-5; len: 15; abundance: few; CDR3aa: CASSAIQGMIETQYF; CDR3nt: TGTGCCAGCAGTGCCATTCAGGGTATGATAGAGACCCAGTACTTC
d_gene: TRBD2; v_gene: TRBV4-1; j_gene: TRBJ2-2; len: 13; abundance: medium-sized; CDR3aa: CASSALATGELFF; CDR3nt: TGCGCCAGCAGCGCACTAGCGACCGGGGAGCTGTTTTTT
d_gene: .; v_gene: TRBV6-6; j_gene: TRBJ2-6; len: 17; abundance: .; CDR3aa: CASSLTATHSGANVLTF; CDR3nt: TGTGCCAGCAGCCTCACGGCCACGCACTCTGGGGCCAACGTCCTGACTTTC
d_gene: .; v_gene: TRBV11-3; j_gene: TRBJ2-7; len: 15; abundance: many; CDR3aa: CASSRPLGGAPEQYF; CDR3nt: TGTGCCAGCAGCCGTCCTTTAGGGGGGGCGCCGGAGCAGTACTTC
d_gene: .; v_gene: TRBV7-8; j_gene: TRBJ1-3; len: 12; abundance: many; CDR3aa: CASSLGRNTIYF; CDR3nt: TGTGCCAGCAGCTTAGGTCGAAACACCATATATTTT
d_gene: TRBD2; v_gene: TRBV24-1; j_gene: TRBJ2-7; len: 12; abundance: many; CDR3aa: CATSDGGGEQYF; CDR3nt: TGTGCCACCAGTGATGGGGGGGGAGAGCAGTACTTC
d_gene: .; v_gene: TRBV29-1; j_gene: TRBJ2-2; len: 13; abundance: medium-sized; CDR3aa: CSVVHTNTGELFF; CDR3nt: TGCAGCGTTGTTCATACGAACACCGGGGAGCTGTTTTTT
d_gene: .; v_gene: TRBV11-3; j_gene: TRBJ2-3; len: 16; abundance: many; CDR3aa: CASSTNRISSTDTQYF; CDR3nt: TGTGCCAGCAGCACAAACAGGATATCTAGCACAGATACGCAGTATTTT
d_gene: TRBD2; v_gene: TRBV7-9; j_gene: TRBJ2-3; len: 16; abundance: medium-sized; CDR3aa: CASSPPTSGGTDTQYF; CDR3nt: TGTGCCAGCAGCCCCCCCACTAGCGGGGGAACAGATACGCAGTATTTT
d_gene: TRBD2; v_gene: TRBV4-1; j_gene: TRBJ2-1; len: 14; abundance: medium-sized; CDR3aa: CASSQVGTNNEQFF; CDR3nt: TGCGCCAGCAGCCAAGTTGGGACTAACAATGAGCAGTTCTTC
d_gene: .; v_gene: TRBV11-3; j_gene: TRBJ2-2; len: 16; abundance: .; CDR3aa: CASSPRMVKNTGELFF; CDR3nt: TGTGCCAGCAGCCCTAGGATGGTAAAGAACACCGGGGAGCTGTTTTTT
d_gene: .; v_gene: TRBV27; j_gene: TRBJ1-1; len: 12; abundance: many; CDR3aa: CASRLGNTEAFF; CDR3nt: TGTGCCAGCAGGTTGGGGAACACTGAAGCTTTCTTT
d_gene: .; v_gene: TRBV5-1; j_gene: TRBJ1-1; len: 14; abundance: medium-sized; CDR3aa: CASSLGGERTEAFF; CDR3nt: TGCGCCAGCAGCTTGGGGGGGGAGCGCACTGAAGCTTTCTTT
d_gene: .; v_gene: TRBV12-3/TRBV12-4; j_gene: TRBJ2-7; len: 13; abundance: .; CDR3aa: CASRGLNSYEQYF; CDR3nt: TGTGCCAGCAGAGGACTAAACTCCTACGAGCAGTACTTC
d_gene: TRBD1; v_gene: TRBV29-1; j_gene: TRBJ1-4; len: 14; abundance: .; CDR3aa: CSAGADRVNEELFF; CDR3nt: TGCAGCGCCGGAGCGGACAGGGTGAATGAAGAACTGTTTTTT
d_gene: .; v_gene: TRBV4-1; j_gene: TRBJ2-5; len: 17; abundance: medium-sized; CDR3aa: CASSPKASGGPGETQYF; CDR3nt: TGCGCCAGCAGCCCAAAAGCCAGCGGCGGGCCGGGAGAGACCCAGTACTTC
d_gene: .; v_gene: TRBV7-9; j_gene: TRBJ1-2; len: 14; abundance: many; CDR3aa: CASSTSPGLDGYTF; CDR3nt: TGTGCCAGCAGCACGAGCCCAGGGCTCGATGGCTACACCTTC
d_gene: .; v_gene: TRBV23-1; j_gene: TRBJ2-4; len: 18; abundance: medium-sized; CDR3aa: CASSQSCSFGLAKNIQYF; CDR3nt: TGCGCCAGCAGTCAATCGTGCAGTTTTGGCCTAGCCAAAAACATTCAGTACTTC